This T cell receptor beta chain was captured by sequencing in a study of blood T cell repertoires in COVID-19. For the study at large: PBMCs, B-cell-depleted T cells, or T cells were the source of the cDNA or gDNA that made up the material.

CDR3 length: 15 amino acids. The germline CDR1 and CDR2 sequences are SGHTA and FQGNSA. Trimming took 3 bases from V and 2 from J; bases not matched to a gene: 2. Sequenced by immunoSEQ multiplex PCR; TCRdb stores in-frame clones only, minus some. The sample includes 200,000 to 250,000 clones, approximately 83% of them seen just once. The source of this sequence is a man of 80 years or more with acute or convalescent COVID-19. This chain uses TRBV7-2 with TRBJ2-7; 12 bases are shared with TRBD2. The sequenced sample was peripheral blood. The CDR3 is CASSFRLAGAYEQYF. Here the CDR3 DNA reads TGTGCCAGCAGCTTTAGACTAGCGGGAGCCTACGAGCAGTACTTC. The complete variable domain, with remaining parts taken from reference TRBV7-2 and TRBJ2-7, reads GAGVSQSPSNKVTEKGKDVELRCDPISGHTALYWYRQSLGQGLEFLIYFQGNSAPDKSGLPSDRFSAERTGGSVSTLTIQRTQQEDSAVYLCASSFRLAGAYEQYFGPGTRLTVT.